These 20 T cell receptor beta chains came from one sample sequenced in a study of molecular identifiers for immune sequencing clone quantification (dated by TCRdb to between 2018 and 2020). The method was PCR. The listed sequencing device is NextSeq 500. The public reads were reprocessed in TCRdb via fastp at Q25 and MiXCR, keeping in-frame beta chains. Each CDR3 protein appears once, grouped with its most common genes and DNA. This sample holds 490,000 or so distinct CDR3 sequences; approximately 25% were observed only once. The biggest ten clones account for under 0.8% of the sample. Sequenced sample: naive CD8+ T cells from blood, with Jurkat cell RNA spiked in. The cell subset or site label corresponds to: FACS-sorted CD8+CD4-CCR7+CD45RA+ naive T cells. The origin of the receptors is a human donor in good health. Some libraries in this study had Jurkat cell RNA spiked in.

This clonotype was picked up a small number of times. This chain joins TRBV9 and TRBJ2-7; 8 bases are shared with TRBD2. Germline V lookup: CDR1 SGDLS, CDR2 YYNGEE. V was pared by 3 bases and J by 3 bases, with 5 bases of the junction left unmatched. The CDR3 runs to 14 residues. The DNA of the CDR3 is TGTGCCAGCAGCGGTGGGACTAGTTACTACGAGCAGTACTTC. Its protein is CASSGGTSYYEQYF.

In this sample, this clonotype turned up many times. This chain joins TRBV25-1 and TRBJ2-7; D may be TRBD2 (5 bases). V was pared by 8 bases and J by 7 bases, with 12 bases between. Germline CDR1 is MGHDK and CDR2 is SYGVNS. The CDR3 loop spans 11 amino acids. In DNA form, the CDR3 reads TGTGCCAGCCACCGTTCGGGAGAGCAGTACTTC. Its protein product is CASHRSGEQYF.

There are a few counts of this clonotype. The V gene is TRBV5-3, the J gene TRBJ2-7; either TRBD1 or TRBD2 may supply D (5 bases each). TRBV5-3 is placed among ORFs of uncertain function. This CDR3 has 12 residues. V lost 8 bases to trimming and J lost 2 bases, with 11 bases between them. The CDR3 sequence: CASRDEPYEQYF. The CDR3 nucleotides are TGTGCCAGCCGGGACGAGCCCTACGAGCAGTACTTC.

The chain is built from TRBV12-5 and TRBJ2-7, with D possibly matching TRBD1 (6 bases). The CDR3 sequence is 14 residues long. Germline CDR1 reads LGHNT; CDR2 reads FRNRAP. Trimming took 6 bases from V and 7 from J, leaving 19 bases between them. CDR3 in DNA: TGTGCTAGTGGAAGGGACACCCTATCGTGGGAGCAGTACTTC. It yields the protein CASGRDTLSWEQYF.

This clonotype was detected a few times. The chain couples TRBV5-1 to TRBJ2-7; D might be TRBD1 (6 bases). V was pared by 1 base and J by 2 bases, with 13 bases between. The CDR3 consists of 15 residues. Looked up from germline, CDR1 is SGHRS and CDR2 is YFSETQ. This CDR3 reads CASSLRAGETYEQYF. The CDR3, as DNA: TGCGCCAGCAGCTTGCGGGCAGGGGAGACCTACGAGCAGTACTTC.

This clonotype was observed at least ten times. The genes are TRBV4-3 and TRBJ2-7; 10 bases line up with TRBD2. Per the germline V gene, CDR1 is LGHNA and CDR2 is YSLEER. V lost 1 base, J lost 5 bases, and 2 bases stayed unmatched. The CDR3 has 14 residues. CDR3 region: CASSQGLAGDEQYF. The CDR3 DNA sequence: TGCGCCAGCAGCCAAGGGCTAGCGGGAGACGAGCAGTACTTC.

V gene TRBV7-9 combines with J gene TRBJ2-7; TRBD1 matches 8 bases. V was clipped by 5 bases and J by 2 bases; unmatched bases: 11. The CDR3 extends over 16 amino acids. Germline CDR1 reads SEHNR; CDR2 reads FQNEAQ (reference sequence). Written as DNA, the CDR3 is TGTGCCAGCAGCCACCCCTTGACAGGGGACCCCTACGAGCAGTACTTC. Its protein is CASSHPLTGDPYEQYF.

This clonotype occurred a few times. The chain links TRBV7-2 to TRBJ2-7, with 7 bases lining up with TRBD2. The CDR3 runs 16 residues. V shed 3 bases, J shed 3 bases, and the junction held 11 bases outside the gene matches. CDR1 SGHTA and CDR2 FQGNSA come from the germline V gene. The CDR3 DNA reads TGTGCCAGCAGCTTCCAGTGGGGGGGATTCGTCTACGAGCAGTACTTC. It encodes CASSFQWGGFVYEQYF.

This rearrangement joins TRBV15 to TRBJ1-1; weak D call: TRBD1 (5 bases). Germline V gene data show CDR1 as LNHNV and CDR2 as YYDKDF (reference sequence). The CDR3 consists of 15 residues. Trimming left V 0 bases short and J 9 bases short, with 17 bases between. The CDR3: CATSRDPVRVAQAFF. As DNA, the CDR3 is TGTGCCACCAGCAGAGATCCGGTCAGGGTCGCACAAGCTTTCTTT.

This chain uses TRBV10-3 with TRBJ1-1; D gene uncertain. The CDR3 is made up of 11 amino acids. Looked up from germline, CDR1 is ENHRY and CDR2 is SYGVKD. The ends were cut back, 3 bases at V and 6 bases at J, with 5 bases in the middle. The CDR3 protein is CAISDVSEAFF. In DNA, the CDR3 is TGTGCCATCAGTGATGTCTCTGAAGCTTTCTTT.

This clonotype was observed a handful of times. The chain uses TRBV20-1 and TRBJ2-3, with 7 bases aligning to TRBD2. The CDR3 covers 19 residues. Germline loops: CDR1 DFQATT, CDR2 SNEGSKA (reference sequence). Trimming at V came to 2 bases and at J to 2 bases, leaving 19 bases not matched to a gene. This chain's CDR3 is CSARHGAGAQRDSTDTQYF. For the CDR3, the DNA is TGCAGTGCTAGACATGGAGCTGGCGCCCAGCGGGATTCCACAGATACGCAGTATTTT.

This clonotype has at least ten counts. The chain joins TRBV12-3 or TRBV12-4 to TRBJ1-5; TRBD1 might be the D (5 bases). Trimming shortened V by 5 bases and J by 7 bases, and 15 bases separated the two germline ends. The CDR3 has 14 residues. The chain's CDR3 is CASSLPRGGQPQHF. The CDR3 DNA reads TGTGCCAGCAGTCTACCTAGGGGAGGCCAGCCCCAGCATTTT.

Ten or more counts support this clonotype. This rearrangement joins TRBV7-9 to TRBJ1-1, with 7 bases that match TRBD1. Germline lookup yields CDR1 SEHNR and CDR2 FQNEAQ (reference sequence). The CDR3 spans 11 residues. J lost 10 bases, V lost 4 bases, and 3 bases had no gene match. The CDR3: CASSSDRIAFF. Written as DNA, the CDR3 is TGTGCCAGCAGCTCGGACAGGATAGCTTTCTTT.

This clonotype was recorded a few times. The chain combines TRBV7-9 with TRBJ2-3; TRBD2 agrees at 16 bases. The germline V gene has CDR1 SEHNR and CDR2 FQNEAQ (reference sequence). CDR3 length: 18 amino acids. V lost 5 bases, J lost 2 bases, and 7 bases stayed unmatched. The CDR3 DNA reads as TGTGCCAGCAGCACTGGCGGGACTAGCGGGGGGGCCACAGATACGCAGTATTTT. Translation: CASSTGGTSGGATDTQYF. The full variable domain, completed using reference TRBV7-9 and TRBJ2-3, is DTGVSQNPRHKITKRGQNVTFRCDPISEHNRLYWYRQTLGQGPEFLTYFQNEAQLEKSRLLSDRFSAERPKGSFSTLEIQRTEQGDSAMYLCASSTGGTSGGATDTQYFGPGTRLTVL.

V is TRBV7-6 and J is TRBJ2-2; D call uncertain. The germline V gene encodes CDR1 SGHVS and CDR2 FNYEAQ. Trimming removed 5 bases from V and 4 bases from J, with 11 bases in between. This CDR3 region has 14 residues. The CDR3 DNA reads as TGTGCCAGCAGCCGGGTCCTAGGCACCGGGGAGCTGTTTTTT. Translation gives CASSRVLGTGELFF.

This clonotype was counted only a few times. The V and J genes are TRBV27 and TRBJ2-5; 7 bases are a match to TRBD1. The germline V gene encodes CDR1 MNHEY and CDR2 SMNVEV (reference sequence). This CDR3 is 13 amino acids long. Trimming took 4 bases from V and 5 from J; bases not matched to a gene: 4. The CDR3 sequence: CASSYRGEETQYF. The CDR3 nucleotides are TGTGCCAGCAGTTACAGGGGTGAGGAGACCCAGTACTTC.

This clonotype was detected a few times. The chain is built from TRBV28 and TRBJ1-6; D gene unclear. Trimming removed 6 bases from V and 9 bases from J, with 12 bases in between. From germline, CDR1 is MDHEN and CDR2 SYDVKM. This CDR3 is built from 13 residues. The CDR3 nucleotides read TGTGCCAGCAGCCCCGTCGATCCTTCACCCCTCCACTTT. Translation: CASSPVDPSPLHF.

This clonotype has only a few counts. This chain links TRBV6-2 or TRBV6-3 with TRBJ1-3, with TRBD1 identical over 7 bases. The CDR3 consists of 17 residues. Germline V gene sequence: CDR1 MNHEY, CDR2 SVGEGT. V trimming: 8 bases; J trimming: 0 bases; junction bases outside the gene matches: 13. This CDR3 reads CASLTSDWDSSGNTIYF. The CDR3 DNA reads TGTGCCAGCTTGACGAGTGACTGGGACAGCTCTGGAAACACCATATATTTT.

This sequence joins TRBV9 and TRBJ2-5, with 8 bases aligning to TRBD2. With 4 bases clipped from V and 4 bases from J, the junction kept 12 bases outside the gene matches. Germline CDR1 SGDLS, CDR2 YYNGEE. The CDR3 runs to 16 residues. The DNA for the CDR3 is TGTGCCAGCAGCCCCACGTTTAGCGGGGATTTAGAGACCCAGTACTTC. Translating it yields CASSPTFSGDLETQYF. Filled out from reference TRBV9 and TRBJ2-5, the complete variable domain reads DSGVTQTPKHLITATGQRVTLRCSPRSGDLSVYWYQQSLDQGLQFLIQYYNGEERAKGNILERFSAQQFPDLHSELNLSSLELGDSALYFCASSPTFSGDLETQYFGPGTRLLVL.

This clonotype has a handful of counts. The rearrangement links TRBV24-1 to TRBJ1-1; D is ambiguous. Germline CDR1 and CDR2: KGHDR and SFDVKD. V dropped 9 bases and J dropped 5 bases, with 6 bases sitting between them. This CDR3 is 10 amino acids long. The DNA for the CDR3 is TGTGCCACCCCGAGTACTGAAGCTTTCTTT. This encodes CATPSTEAFF.